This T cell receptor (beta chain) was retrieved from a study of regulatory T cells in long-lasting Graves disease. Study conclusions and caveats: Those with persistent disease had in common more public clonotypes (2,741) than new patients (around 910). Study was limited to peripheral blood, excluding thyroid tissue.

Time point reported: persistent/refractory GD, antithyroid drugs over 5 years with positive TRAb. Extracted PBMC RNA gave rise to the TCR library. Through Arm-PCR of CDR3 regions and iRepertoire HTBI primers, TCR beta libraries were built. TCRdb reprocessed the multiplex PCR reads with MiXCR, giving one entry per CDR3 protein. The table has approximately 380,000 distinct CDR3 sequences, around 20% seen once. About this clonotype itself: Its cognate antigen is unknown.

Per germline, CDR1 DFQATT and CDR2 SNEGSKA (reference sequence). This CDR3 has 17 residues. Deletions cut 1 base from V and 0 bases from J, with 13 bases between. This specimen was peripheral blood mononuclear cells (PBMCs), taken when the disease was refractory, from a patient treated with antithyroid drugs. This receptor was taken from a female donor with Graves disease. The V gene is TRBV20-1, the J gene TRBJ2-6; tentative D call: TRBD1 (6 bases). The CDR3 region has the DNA TGCAGTGCTAGAGGTCGGCAGGGGATCTCTGGGGCCAACGTCCTGACTTTC. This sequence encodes CSARGRQGISGANVLTF.